This TCR beta chain came from a study of regulatory T cells in long-lasting Graves disease. The CDR3 is 16 amino acids. The V segment lost 4 bases and the J segment 10 bases; nucleotides outside the gene matches: 14. Per the germline V gene, CDR1 is SGHDN and CDR2 is FVKESK. Relying on iRepertoire HTBI primers and Arm-PCR of CDR3 regions, the team built TCR beta libraries. Per the original data handling: In the combined samples, under 80 TRBV and some 15 TRBJ segments were identified. TCRdb independently ran MiXCR on the multiplex PCR reads; one entry per CDR3 protein. The authors' filters were not applied to this entry. This table holds 540,000 or so distinct CDR3 sequences, roughly 14% found once. This clonotype was seen once. Antigen specificity is unknown. Whole-study findings and limits: TRBV28 was favored in persistent disease, as were TRBJ1-2 and TRBJ2-5. Persistent patients had a count of shared public clonotypes (around 2,700) that exceeded that of new patients (about 870).

Time point indicated: newly diagnosed GD, antithyroid drugs for less than 3 months. Preparation of the TCR library used RNA extracted from PBMCs. These same data were also listed under a study on T cells in Graves' hyperthyroidism and ophthalmopathy. That source notes: A model of 13 V-J pairs discriminated ophthalmopathy from stable hyperthyroidism.

This TCR was sampled from a young man with Graves disease. J is TRBJ2-1 and V is TRBV14; TRBD1 agrees at 9 bases. The sequenced sample was peripheral blood mononuclear cells (PBMCs), obtained at new diagnosis, from a patient treated with antithyroid drugs. CDR3 loop: CASSREGTGYSYEQFF. DNA of the CDR3: TGTGCCAGCAGCCGCGAGGGGACAGGGTATTCCTACGAGCAGTTCTTC. The full variable domain, with the rest looked up from reference TRBV14 and TRBJ2-1, is EAGVTQFPSHSVIEKGQTVTLRCDPISGHDNLYWYRRVMGKEIKFLLHFVKESKQDESGMPNNRFLAERTGGTYSTLKVQPAELEDSGVYFCASSREGTGYSYEQFFGPGTRLTVL.